This TCR beta chain was sequenced for a study of regulatory dendritic cells for organ transplantation. About the research overall: Regulatory dendritic cells came from monocytes given vitamin D3 and IL-10.

The CDR3 spans 14 residues. Germline CDR1 is SGDLS and CDR2 is YYNGEE. The V end lost 0 bases, the J end lost 3 bases, and 9 bases lay between the germline ends. Some clones are missing from TCRdb's copy, which holds only in-frame ones; the method was immunoSEQ multiplex PCR. The sample lists under 15,000 clones; 74% were seen once. A note on this clone: Its antigen is unknown.

Allogeneic regulatory or mature dendritic cells were co-cultured for four to six days with CFSE-labeled sorted T cells at 1:10. The rearrangement joins TRBV9 to TRBJ1-2; no clear D gene. This clonotype was obtained from a human donor in good health. Sequenced: naive CD4+ T cells from blood cultured with regulatory dendritic cells. Subset defined: CD45RA+ naive T cells. The CDR3 loop is CASSVVPGDYGYTF. The CDR3 DNA is TGTGCCAGCAGCGTAGTCCCAGGCGACTATGGCTACACCTTC.